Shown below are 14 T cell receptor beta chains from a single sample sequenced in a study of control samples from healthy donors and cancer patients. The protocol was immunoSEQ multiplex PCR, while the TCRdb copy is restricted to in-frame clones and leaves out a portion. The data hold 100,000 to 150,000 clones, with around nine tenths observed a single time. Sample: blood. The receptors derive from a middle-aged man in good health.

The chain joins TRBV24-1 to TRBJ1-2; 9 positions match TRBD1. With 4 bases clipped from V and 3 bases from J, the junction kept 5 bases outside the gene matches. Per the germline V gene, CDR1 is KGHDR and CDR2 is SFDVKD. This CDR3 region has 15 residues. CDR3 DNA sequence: TGTGCCACCAGTGACCCAACAGGGGGCGACTATGGCTACACCTTC. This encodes CATSDPTGGDYGYTF.

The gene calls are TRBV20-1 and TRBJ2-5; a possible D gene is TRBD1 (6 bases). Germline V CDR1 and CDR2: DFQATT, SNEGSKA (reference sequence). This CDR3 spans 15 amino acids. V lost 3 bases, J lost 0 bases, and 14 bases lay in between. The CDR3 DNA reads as TGCAGTGCTAGTTCGGACAGATCGTACCAAGAGACCCAGTACTTC. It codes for CSASSDRSYQETQYF.

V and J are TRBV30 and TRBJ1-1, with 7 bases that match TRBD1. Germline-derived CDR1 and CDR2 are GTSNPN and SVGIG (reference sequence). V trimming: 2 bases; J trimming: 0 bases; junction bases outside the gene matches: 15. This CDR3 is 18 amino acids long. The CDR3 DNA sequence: TGTGCCTGGAGTCCGCGCCCAGGGGGTAACGGTATGAACACTGAAGCTTTCTTT. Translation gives CAWSPRPGGNGMNTEAFF.

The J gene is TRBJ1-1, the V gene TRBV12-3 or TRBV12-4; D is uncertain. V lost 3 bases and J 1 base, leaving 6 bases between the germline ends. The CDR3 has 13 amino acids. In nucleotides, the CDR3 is TGTGCCAGCAGTTTTGGGCAGAACACTGAAGCTTTCTTT. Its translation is CASSFGQNTEAFF.

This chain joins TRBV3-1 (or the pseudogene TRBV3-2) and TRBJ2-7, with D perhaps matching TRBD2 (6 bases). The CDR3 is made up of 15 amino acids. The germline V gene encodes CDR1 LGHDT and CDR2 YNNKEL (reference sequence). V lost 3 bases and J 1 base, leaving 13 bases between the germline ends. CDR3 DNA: TGTGCCAGCAGCCAGGAGGGGATTGGGTCCTACGAGCAGTACTTC. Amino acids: CASSQEGIGSYEQYF.

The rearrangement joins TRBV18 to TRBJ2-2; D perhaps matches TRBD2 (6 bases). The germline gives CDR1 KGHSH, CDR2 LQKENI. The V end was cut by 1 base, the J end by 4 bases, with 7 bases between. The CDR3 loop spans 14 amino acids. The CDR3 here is CASSPQEGTGELFF. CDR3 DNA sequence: TGTGCCAGCTCACCACAGGAGGGCACCGGGGAGCTGTTTTTT.

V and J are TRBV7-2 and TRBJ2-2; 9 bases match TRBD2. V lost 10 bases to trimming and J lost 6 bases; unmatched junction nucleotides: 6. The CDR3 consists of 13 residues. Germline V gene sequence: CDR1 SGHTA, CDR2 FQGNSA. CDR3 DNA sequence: TGTGCCACGGGACTAGCCGTCCCCGGGGAGCTGTTTTTT. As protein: CATGLAVPGELFF.

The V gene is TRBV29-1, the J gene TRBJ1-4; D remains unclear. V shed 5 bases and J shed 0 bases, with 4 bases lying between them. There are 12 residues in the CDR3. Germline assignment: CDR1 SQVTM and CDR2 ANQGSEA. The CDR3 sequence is CSVSATNEKLFF. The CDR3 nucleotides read TGCAGCGTTTCAGCAACTAATGAAAAACTGTTTTTT.

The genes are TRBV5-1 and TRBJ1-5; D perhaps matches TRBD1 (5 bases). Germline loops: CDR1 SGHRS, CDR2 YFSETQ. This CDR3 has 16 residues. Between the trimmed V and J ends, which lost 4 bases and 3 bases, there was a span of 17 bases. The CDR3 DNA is TGCGCCAGCAGCCCCGGTACGGGGCAATACAATCAGCCCCAGCATTTT. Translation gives CASSPGTGQYNQPQHF. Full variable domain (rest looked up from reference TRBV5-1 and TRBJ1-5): KAGVTQTPRYLIKTRGQQVTLSCSPISGHRSVSWYQQTPGQGLQFLFEYFSETQRNKGNFPGRFSGRQFSNSRSEMNVSTLELGDSALYLCASSPGTGQYNQPQHFGDGTRLSIL.

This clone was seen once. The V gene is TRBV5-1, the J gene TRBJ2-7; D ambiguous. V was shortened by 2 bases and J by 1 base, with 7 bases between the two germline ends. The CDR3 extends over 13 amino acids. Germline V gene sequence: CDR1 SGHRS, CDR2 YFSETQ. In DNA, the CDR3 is TGCGCCAGCAGCTTCGTAGGGTCCTACGAGCAGTACTTC. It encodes CASSFVGSYEQYF.

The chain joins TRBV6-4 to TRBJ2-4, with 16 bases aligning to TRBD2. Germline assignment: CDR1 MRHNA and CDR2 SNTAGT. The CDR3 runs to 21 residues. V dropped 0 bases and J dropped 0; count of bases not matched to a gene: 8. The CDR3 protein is CASSDSPGTSGGARAKNIQYF. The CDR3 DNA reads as TGTGCCAGCAGTGACTCCCCCGGGACTAGCGGGGGGGCTAGAGCCAAAAACATTCAGTACTTC.

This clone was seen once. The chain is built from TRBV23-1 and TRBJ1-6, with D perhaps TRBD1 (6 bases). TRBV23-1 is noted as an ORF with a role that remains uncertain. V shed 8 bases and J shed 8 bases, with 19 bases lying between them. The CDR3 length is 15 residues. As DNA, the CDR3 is TGCGCCAGCCCCCTAGCGGCAGGGGAGGATTCACCCCTCCACTTT. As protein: CASPLAAGEDSPLHF.

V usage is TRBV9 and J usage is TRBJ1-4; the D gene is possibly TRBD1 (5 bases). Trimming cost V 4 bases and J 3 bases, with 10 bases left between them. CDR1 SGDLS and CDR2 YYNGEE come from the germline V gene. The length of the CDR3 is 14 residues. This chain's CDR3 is CASSWGGPNEKLFF. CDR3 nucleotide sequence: TGTGCCAGCAGCTGGGGCGGCCCTAATGAAAAACTGTTTTTT.

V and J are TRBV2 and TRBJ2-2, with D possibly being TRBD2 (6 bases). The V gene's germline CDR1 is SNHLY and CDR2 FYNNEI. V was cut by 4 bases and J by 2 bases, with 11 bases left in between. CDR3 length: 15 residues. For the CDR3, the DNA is TGTGCCAGCAGTGTTTGGACTACCAACACCGGGGAGCTGTTTTTT. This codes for CASSVWTTNTGELFF. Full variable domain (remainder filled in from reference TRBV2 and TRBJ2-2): EPEVTQTPSHQVTQMGQEVILRCVPISNHLYFYWYRQILGQKVEFLVSFYNNEISEKSEIFDDQFSVERPDGSNFTLKIRSTKLEDSAMYFCASSVWTTNTGELFFGEGSRLTVL.